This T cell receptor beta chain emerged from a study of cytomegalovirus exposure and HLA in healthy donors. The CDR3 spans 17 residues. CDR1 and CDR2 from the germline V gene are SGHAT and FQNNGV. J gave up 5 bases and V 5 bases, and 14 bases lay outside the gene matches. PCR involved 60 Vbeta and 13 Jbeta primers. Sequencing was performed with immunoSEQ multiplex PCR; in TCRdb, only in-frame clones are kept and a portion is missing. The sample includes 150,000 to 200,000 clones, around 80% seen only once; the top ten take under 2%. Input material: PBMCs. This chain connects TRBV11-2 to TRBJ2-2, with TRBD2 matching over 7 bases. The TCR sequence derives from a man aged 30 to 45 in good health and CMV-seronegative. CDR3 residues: CASSPLRRESGTGELFF. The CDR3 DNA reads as TGTGCCAGCAGCCCCCTACGGCGGGAGTCTGGGACCGGGGAGCTGTTTTTT. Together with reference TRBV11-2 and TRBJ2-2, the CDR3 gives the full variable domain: EAGVAQSPRYKIIEKRQSVAFWCNPISGHATLYWYQQILGQGPKLLIQFQNNGVVDDSQLPKDRFSAERLKGVDSTLKIQPAKLEDSAVYLCASSPLRRESGTGELFFGEGSRLTVL.